This T cell receptor (beta chain) derives from a study of CD8+ T cells in alopecia areata. Noted treatment: oral pan-JAK inhibitor, 5-10 mg twice daily. Obtained from alopecia areata patients were lesional scalp punch biopsies along with peripheral blood. Germline V gene sequence: CDR1 SGHNT, CDR2 YYREEE (reference sequence). The CDR3 consists of 14 residues. Deletions cut 2 bases from V and 4 bases from J, with 12 bases between. RNA, once extracted, was reverse transcribed into cDNA for use as the sequencing template. Here immunoSEQ multiplex PCR was the method, and the copy in TCRdb shows in-frame clones only, minus some. The sample has about 76,000 clones, around 60% seen once.

The sample consisted of CD8+ T cells sorted from blood, taken at week 24, from a patient treated with tofacitinib. The origin of this receptor is a human donor with alopecia areata. The chain joins TRBV5-4 to TRBJ2-5; D gene unclear. The CDR3 DNA reads TGTGCCAGCAGCTTCAGGCAGTCTGGAGAGACCCAGTACTTC. It codes for CASSFRQSGETQYF.